Following are 3 T cell receptor beta chains from one sample sequenced in a study of T cells in women clearing cervical HPV infection. Profiling relied on immunoSEQ multiplex PCR, and the TCRdb table lists in-frame clones only, not all of them. The sample has some 25,000 clones. Material: blood buffy coat. The receptors shown here come from a woman aged 18 to 69 with a cervical HPV16 infection that either progressed to CIN3+ or cleared (not recorded which).

Comments on this clone: The read halts 3 residues ahead of the CDR3 end, with the missing end drawn from the germline J gene. The chain recombines TRBV5-4 with TRBJ2-3; D unclear. From germline, CDR1 is SGHNT and CDR2 YYREEE (reference sequence). This CDR3 is 12 amino acids long. V lost 4 bases, J lost 1 base, and 4 bases lay in between. CDR3 residues: CASSTGTDTQYF. The CDR3 DNA, read in part, is TGTGCCAGCAGCACTGGCACAGATACG.

Details on this clone: The CDR3 extends 3 residues past the end of the read, so its final part is completed from the germline J gene. This chain uses TRBV30 with TRBJ2-3; D possibly corresponds to TRBD1 (5 bases). The CDR3 runs to 15 residues. The V gene's germline CDR1 is GTSNPN and CDR2 SVGIG (reference sequence). The sequenced CDR3 bases are TGTGCCTGCACGACAGCTCCTTATAGCAATCAGCCG. As protein: CACTTAPYSNQP. The full CDR3 protein is CACTTAPYSNQPQYF.

About this clone itself: The read is 3 residues too short to cover the CDR3 end, so that end is filled in from the germline J gene. The chain joins TRBV19 to TRBJ2-4; TRBD1 aligns across 7 bases. CDR1 and CDR2 (germline): LNHDA, SQIVND (reference sequence). The CDR3 covers 16 residues. The CDR3 sequence is CASSIQKNTGALGQYF. Incomplete CDR3 DNA: TGTGCCAGTAGTATCCAGAAGAATACAGGGGCGTTAGGT.